This T cell receptor beta chain was captured by sequencing in a study of liver allograft versus peripheral blood T cells. Study as a whole: Recipients' peripheral blood served as the comparator for T cell receptor repertoires in transplanted livers. Broader study findings: Intragraft T cell receptor repertoires of liver allografts were reportedly distinct from those in peripheral blood.

The CDR3 sequence is 14 residues long. V was clipped by 0 bases and J by 12 bases, with 18 bases between them. Germline assignment: CDR1 DFQATT and CDR2 SNEGSKA (reference sequence). TCRdb used MiXCR to reprocess the reads, holding one entry per CDR3 protein. The sample records 2,500 or so distinct CDR3 sequences, 19% being singletons. The sample holds a few counts of this clonotype. Its antigen is still unknown. The chain joins TRBV20-1 to TRBJ2-1; no firm D call. The TCR sequence derives from a human patient who had a liver transplant. Some T cells may be the graft donor's. CDR3 nucleotides: TGCAGTGCTAGAGATGATGGGAAAGGGTTCGGGCAGTTCTTC. This codes for CSARDDGKGFGQFF.